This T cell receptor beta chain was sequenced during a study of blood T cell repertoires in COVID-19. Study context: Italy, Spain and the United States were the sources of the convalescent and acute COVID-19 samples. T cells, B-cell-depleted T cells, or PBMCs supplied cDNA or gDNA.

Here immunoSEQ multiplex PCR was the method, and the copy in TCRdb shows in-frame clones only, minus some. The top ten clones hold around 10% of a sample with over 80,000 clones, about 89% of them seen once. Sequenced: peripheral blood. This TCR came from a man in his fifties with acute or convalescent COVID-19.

CDR3 DNA sequence: TGCGCCAGCAGCTTGGGACAGACCCACACAGATACGCAGTATTTT. This translates into CASSLGQTHTDTQYF. The chain uses TRBV5-1 and TRBJ2-3, with D possibly TRBD1 on 5 matching bases. This CDR3 contains 15 residues. In germline, CDR1 is SGHRS, CDR2 YFSETQ. V lost 0 bases and J lost 2, with 10 bases in between.